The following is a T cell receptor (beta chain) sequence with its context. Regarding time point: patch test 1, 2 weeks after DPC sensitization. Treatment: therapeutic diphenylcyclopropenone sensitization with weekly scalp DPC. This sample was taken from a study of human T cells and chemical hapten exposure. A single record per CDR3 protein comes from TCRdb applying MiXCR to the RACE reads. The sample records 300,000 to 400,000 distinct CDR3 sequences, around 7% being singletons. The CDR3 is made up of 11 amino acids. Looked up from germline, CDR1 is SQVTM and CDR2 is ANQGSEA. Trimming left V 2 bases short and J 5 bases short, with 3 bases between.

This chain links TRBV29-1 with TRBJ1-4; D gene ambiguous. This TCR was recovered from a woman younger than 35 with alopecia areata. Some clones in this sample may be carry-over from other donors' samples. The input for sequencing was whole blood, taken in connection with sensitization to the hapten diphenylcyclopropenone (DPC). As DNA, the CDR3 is TGCAGCGTTGAACGGAATGAAAAACTGTTTTTT. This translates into CSVERNEKLFF.